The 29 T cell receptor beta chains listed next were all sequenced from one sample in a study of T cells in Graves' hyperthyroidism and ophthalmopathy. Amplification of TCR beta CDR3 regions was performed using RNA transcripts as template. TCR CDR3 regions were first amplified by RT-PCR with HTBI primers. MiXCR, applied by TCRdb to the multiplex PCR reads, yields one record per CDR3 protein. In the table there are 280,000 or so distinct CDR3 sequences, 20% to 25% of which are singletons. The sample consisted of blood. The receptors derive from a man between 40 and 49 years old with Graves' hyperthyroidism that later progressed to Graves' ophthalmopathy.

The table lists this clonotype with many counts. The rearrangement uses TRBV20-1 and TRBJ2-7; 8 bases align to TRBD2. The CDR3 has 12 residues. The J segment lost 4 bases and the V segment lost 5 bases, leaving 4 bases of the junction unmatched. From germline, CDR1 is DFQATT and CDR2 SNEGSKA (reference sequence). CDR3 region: CSALSGRYEQYF. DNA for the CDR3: TGCAGTGCTCTCAGCGGGAGATACGAGCAGTACTTC.

CDR3 bases: TGCGCCAGCAGCTTGGCCGGATTTGACGACACTGAAGCTTTCTTT. This codes for CASSLAGFDDTEAFF. The chain carries TRBV5-1 and TRBJ1-1; D is unclear. V was trimmed by 0 bases and J by 3 bases, leaving 12 bases between them. The CDR3 length is 15 residues. Germline lookup yields CDR1 SGHRS and CDR2 YFSETQ. Looking up the rest from reference TRBV5-1 and TRBJ1-1 gives the full variable domain: KAGVTQTPRYLIKTRGQQVTLSCSPISGHRSVSWYQQTPGQGLQFLFEYFSETQRNKGNFPGRFSGRQFSNSRSEMNVSTLELGDSALYLCASSLAGFDDTEAFFGQGTRLTVV.

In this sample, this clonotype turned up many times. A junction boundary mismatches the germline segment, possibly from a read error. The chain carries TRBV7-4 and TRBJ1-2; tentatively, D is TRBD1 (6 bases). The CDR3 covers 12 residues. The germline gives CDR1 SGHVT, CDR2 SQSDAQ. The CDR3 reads CASSNGGYGYAF. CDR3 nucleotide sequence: TGTGCCAGCAGCAATGGGGGCTATGGCTACGCCTTC.

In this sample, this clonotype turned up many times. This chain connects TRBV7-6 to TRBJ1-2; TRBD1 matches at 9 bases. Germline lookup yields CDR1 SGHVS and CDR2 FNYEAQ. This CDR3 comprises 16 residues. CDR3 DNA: TGTGCGGCGGGGGACAGGGCTTTACCAGCTAACTATGGCTACACCTTC. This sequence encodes CAAGDRALPANYGYTF. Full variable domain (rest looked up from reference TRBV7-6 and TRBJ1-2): GAGVSQSPRYKVTKRGQDVALRCDPISGHVSLYWYRQALGQGPEFLTYFNYEAQQDKSGLPNDRFSAERPEGSISTLTIQRTEQRDSAMYRCAAGDRALPANYGYTFGSGTRLTVV.

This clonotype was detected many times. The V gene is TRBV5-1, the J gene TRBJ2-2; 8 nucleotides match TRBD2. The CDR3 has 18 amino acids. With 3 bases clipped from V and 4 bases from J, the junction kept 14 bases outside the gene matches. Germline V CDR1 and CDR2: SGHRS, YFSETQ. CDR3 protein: CASSYLTSAHGSTGELFF. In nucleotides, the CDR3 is TGCGCCAGCAGCTACCTGACTAGCGCCCATGGTAGCACCGGGGAGCTGTTTTTT.

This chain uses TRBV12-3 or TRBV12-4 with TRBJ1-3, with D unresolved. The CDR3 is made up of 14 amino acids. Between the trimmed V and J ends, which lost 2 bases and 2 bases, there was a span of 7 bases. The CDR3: CASSLMATGNTIYF. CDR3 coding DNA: TGTGCCAGCAGTTTAATGGCGACTGGAAACACCATATATTTT.

The CDR3 protein is CAGSPGTDTQYF. CDR3 DNA: TGTGCCGGATCCCCGGGCACAGATACGCAGTATTTT. The chain employs TRBV2 and TRBJ2-3; D gene uncertain. CDR1 is SNHLY and CDR2 is FYNNEI in the germline V gene. Trimming took off 11 bases at V and 1 base at J, with 10 bases between the two ends. The CDR3 runs 12 residues.

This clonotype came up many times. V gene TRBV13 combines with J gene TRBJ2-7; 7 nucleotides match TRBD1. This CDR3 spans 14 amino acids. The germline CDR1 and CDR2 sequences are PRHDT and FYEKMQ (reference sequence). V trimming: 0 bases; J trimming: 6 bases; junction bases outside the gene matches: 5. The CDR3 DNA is TGTGCCAGCAGCTTAGGAGCAGGGGGTACCGAGCAGTACTTC. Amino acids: CASSLGAGGTEQYF.

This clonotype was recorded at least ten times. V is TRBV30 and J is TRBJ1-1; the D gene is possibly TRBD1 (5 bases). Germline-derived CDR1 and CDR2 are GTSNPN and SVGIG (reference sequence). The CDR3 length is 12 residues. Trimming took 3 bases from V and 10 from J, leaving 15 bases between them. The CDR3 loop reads CAWRGRKIGAFF. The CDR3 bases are TGTGCCTGGAGGGGGCGGAAGATTGGAGCTTTCTTT.

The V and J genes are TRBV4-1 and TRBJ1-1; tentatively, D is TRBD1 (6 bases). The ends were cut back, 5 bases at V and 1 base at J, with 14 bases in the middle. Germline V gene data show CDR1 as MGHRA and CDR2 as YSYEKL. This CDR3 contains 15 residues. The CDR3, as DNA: TGCGCCAGCAGCGACGACGGGGGGGCGAACACTGAAGCTTTCTTT. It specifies CASSDDGGANTEAFF.

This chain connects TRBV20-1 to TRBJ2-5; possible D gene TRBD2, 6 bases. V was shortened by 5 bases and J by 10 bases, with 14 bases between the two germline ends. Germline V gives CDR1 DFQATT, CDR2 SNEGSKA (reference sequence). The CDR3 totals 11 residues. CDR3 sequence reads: CSAPVGGFQYF. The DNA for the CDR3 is TGCAGTGCTCCTGTCGGAGGGTTCCAGTACTTC.

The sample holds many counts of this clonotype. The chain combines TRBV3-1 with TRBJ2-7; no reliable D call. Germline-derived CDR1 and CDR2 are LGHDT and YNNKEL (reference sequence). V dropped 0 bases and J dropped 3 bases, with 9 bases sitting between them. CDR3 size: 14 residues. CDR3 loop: CASSQDPASYEQYF. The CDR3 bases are TGTGCCAGCAGCCAAGACCCCGCCAGCTACGAGCAGTACTTC.

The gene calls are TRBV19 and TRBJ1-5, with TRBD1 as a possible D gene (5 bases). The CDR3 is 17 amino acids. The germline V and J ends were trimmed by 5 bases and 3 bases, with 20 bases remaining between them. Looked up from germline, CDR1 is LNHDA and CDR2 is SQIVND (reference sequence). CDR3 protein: CASSEGVARAINQPQHF. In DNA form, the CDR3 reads TGTGCCAGTAGTGAGGGAGTTGCCAGGGCGATCAATCAGCCCCAGCATTTT.

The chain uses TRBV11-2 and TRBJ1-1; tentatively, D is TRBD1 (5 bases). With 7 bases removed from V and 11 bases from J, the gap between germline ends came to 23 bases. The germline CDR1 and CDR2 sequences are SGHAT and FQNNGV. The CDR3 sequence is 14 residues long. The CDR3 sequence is CASKPGRGQGSAFF. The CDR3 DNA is TGTGCCAGCAAGCCCGGGAGGGGTCAAGGATCCGCTTTCTTT.

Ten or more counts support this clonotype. The CDR3 protein is CASSALKGAEAFF. CDR3 DNA sequence: TGTGCCAGTAGTGCCCTGAAGGGCGCTGAAGCTTTCTTT. The chain has TRBV19 and TRBJ1-1; D not certain. Trimming removed 5 bases from V and 6 bases from J, with 13 bases in between. Germline V gene data show CDR1 as LNHDA and CDR2 as SQIVND (reference sequence). CDR3 size: 13 residues.

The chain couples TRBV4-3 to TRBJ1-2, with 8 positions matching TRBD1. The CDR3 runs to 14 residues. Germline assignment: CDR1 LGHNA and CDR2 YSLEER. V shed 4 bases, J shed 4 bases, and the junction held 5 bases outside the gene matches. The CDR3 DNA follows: TGCGCCAGCAGCCCGGGACAGGCCTCCTATGGCTACACCTTC. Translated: CASSPGQASYGYTF.

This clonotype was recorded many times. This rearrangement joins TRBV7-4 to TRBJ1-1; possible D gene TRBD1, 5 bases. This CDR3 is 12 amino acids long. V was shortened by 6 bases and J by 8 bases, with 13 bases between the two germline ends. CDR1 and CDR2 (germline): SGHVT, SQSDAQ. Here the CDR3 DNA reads TGTGCCAGCAGGAAAATCGGACAAGAAGCTTTCTTT. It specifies CASRKIGQEAFF.

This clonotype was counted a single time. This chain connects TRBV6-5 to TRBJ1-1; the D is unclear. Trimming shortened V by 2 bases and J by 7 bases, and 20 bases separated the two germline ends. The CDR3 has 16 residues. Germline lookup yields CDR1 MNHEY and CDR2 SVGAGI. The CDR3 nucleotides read TGTGCCAGCAGTTACGGGAACAGCCGCCGGCGGAGTGAAGCTTTCTTT. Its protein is CASSYGNSRRRSEAFF.

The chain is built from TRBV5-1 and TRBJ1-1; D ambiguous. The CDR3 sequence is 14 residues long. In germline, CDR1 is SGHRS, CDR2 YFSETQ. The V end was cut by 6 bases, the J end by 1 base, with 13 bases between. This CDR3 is CASNWRERNTEAFF. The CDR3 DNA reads TGCGCCAGCAACTGGAGGGAGCGGAACACTGAAGCTTTCTTT.

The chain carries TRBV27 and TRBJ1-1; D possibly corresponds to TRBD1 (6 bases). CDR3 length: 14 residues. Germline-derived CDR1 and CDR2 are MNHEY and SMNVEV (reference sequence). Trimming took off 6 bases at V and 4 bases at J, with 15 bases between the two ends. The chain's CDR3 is CASRPGDRSTEAFF. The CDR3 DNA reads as TGTGCCAGCAGGCCCGGTGACAGGTCCACTGAAGCTTTCTTT.

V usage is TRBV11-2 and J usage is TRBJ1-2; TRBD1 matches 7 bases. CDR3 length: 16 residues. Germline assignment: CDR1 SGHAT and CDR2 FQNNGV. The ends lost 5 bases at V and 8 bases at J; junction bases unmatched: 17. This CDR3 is CASSATTGLTSAGYTF. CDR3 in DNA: TGTGCCAGCAGCGCTACGACAGGGTTGACTTCTGCCGGCTACACCTTC.

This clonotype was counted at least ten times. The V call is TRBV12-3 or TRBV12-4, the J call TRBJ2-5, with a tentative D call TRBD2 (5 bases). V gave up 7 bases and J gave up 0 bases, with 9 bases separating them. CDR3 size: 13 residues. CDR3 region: CASTPGYQETQYF. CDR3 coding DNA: TGTGCCAGCACGCCGGGGTACCAAGAGACCCAGTACTTC.

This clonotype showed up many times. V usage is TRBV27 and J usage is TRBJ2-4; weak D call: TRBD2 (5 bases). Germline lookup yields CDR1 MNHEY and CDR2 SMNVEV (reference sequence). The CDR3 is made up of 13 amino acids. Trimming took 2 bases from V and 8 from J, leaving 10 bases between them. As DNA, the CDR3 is TGTGCCAGCAGTTTAGGCTCCGGGGACATTCAGTACTTC. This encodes CASSLGSGDIQYF.

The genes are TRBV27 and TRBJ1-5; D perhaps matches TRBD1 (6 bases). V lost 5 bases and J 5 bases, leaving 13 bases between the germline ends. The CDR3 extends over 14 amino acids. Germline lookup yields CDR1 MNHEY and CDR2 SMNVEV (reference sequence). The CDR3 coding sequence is TGTGCCAGCAGTAAACAGACAGGCTATCAGCCCCAGCATTTT. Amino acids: CASSKQTGYQPQHF.

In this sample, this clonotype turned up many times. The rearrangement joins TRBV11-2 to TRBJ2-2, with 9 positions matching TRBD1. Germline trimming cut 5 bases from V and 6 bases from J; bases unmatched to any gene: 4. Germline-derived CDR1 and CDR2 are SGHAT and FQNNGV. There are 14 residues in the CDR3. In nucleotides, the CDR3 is TGTGCCAGCAGCCAACAGGGGGCGGCCGGGGAGCTGTTTTTT. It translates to CASSQQGAAGELFF.

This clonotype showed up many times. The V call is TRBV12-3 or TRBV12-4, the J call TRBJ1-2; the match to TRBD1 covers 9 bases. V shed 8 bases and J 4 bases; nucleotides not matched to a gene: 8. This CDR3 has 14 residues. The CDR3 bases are TGTGCCAGCGGCCGGGACAGGGCTATCTATGGCTACACCTTC. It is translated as CASGRDRAIYGYTF.

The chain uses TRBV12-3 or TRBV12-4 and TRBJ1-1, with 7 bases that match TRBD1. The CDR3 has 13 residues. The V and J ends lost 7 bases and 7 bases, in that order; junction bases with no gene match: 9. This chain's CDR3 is CASNAPGTDEAFF. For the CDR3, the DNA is TGTGCCAGCAACGCTCCAGGGACAGATGAAGCTTTCTTT.

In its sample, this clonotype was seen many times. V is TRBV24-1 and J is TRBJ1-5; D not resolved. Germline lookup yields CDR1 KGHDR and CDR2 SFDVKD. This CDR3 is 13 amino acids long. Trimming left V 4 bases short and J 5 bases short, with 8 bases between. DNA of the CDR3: TGTGCCACCAGTGACCGATCTGATCAGCCCCAGCATTTT. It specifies CATSDRSDQPQHF.

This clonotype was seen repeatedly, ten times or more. In DNA, the CDR3 is TGTGCCAGCAGCTTAGGCCTCGAGCGGAACAAAAACATTCAGTACTTC. Translated: CASSLGLERNKNIQYF. The chain has TRBV13 and TRBJ2-4; the D gene is possibly TRBD2 (5 bases). With 0 bases removed from V and 3 bases from J, the gap between germline ends came to 12 bases. The CDR3 runs to 16 residues. The germline V gene has CDR1 PRHDT and CDR2 FYEKMQ (reference sequence).